These T cell receptor beta chains were read from a single sample in a study of CD8 T cells in ankylosing spondylitis. TCRdb re-called the 5' RACE reads with MiXCR, one entry per CDR3 protein. The data show 180,000 or so distinct CDR3 sequences, 11% seen once. The sample was blood, either unsorted or a sorted T cell fraction (not recorded which). The receptors stem from a male donor with ankylosing spondylitis or in good health (not recorded which). CDR3s include the opening cysteine and the closing phenylalanine or tryptophan. D genes are given only for firm matches. Clone size is stated in some rows and not others, as once, few, many or a class when expanded.

J gene	D gene	CDR3 length	V gene	clone size	CDR3 protein	CDR3 DNA
TRBJ2-5	-	16	TRBV24-1	few	CATSDIGDRGRETQYF	TGTGCCACCAGTGACATCGGGGACCGGGGCCGGGAGACCCAGTACTTC
TRBJ2-7	TRBD1	17	TRBV27	many	CASSLSTGQGGTYEQYF	TGTGCCAGCAGTTTATCGACTGGACAGGGGGGAACCTACGAGCAGTACTTC
TRBJ1-1	-	14	TRBV18	many	CASSPRGPVAEAFF	TGTGCCAGCTCACCGAGGGGCCCCGTGGCTGAAGCTTTCTTT
TRBJ1-4	-	19	TRBV7-8	few	CASSFYAYMTGSTNEKLFF	TGTGCCAGCAGCTTCTACGCCTATATGACAGGTTCAACTAATGAAAAACTGTTTTTT
TRBJ2-5	-	12	TRBV20-1	many	CSAPRQKETQYF	TGCAGTGCCCCCCGACAGAAAGAGACCCAGTACTTC
TRBJ2-5	-	13	TRBV5-1	few	CASSWAPGETQYF	TGCGCCAGCAGTTGGGCTCCGGGAGAGACCCAGTACTTC
TRBJ2-2	-	13	TRBV20-1	many	CSARDVPGGELFF	TGCAGTGCTAGAGACGTCCCAGGGGGGGAGCTGTTTTTT
TRBJ1-2	TRBD1	15	TRBV19	-	CASSIPDRGNYGYTF	TGTGCCAGTAGTATTCCCGACAGGGGCAACTATGGCTACACCTTC
TRBJ1-3	-	16	TRBV5-1	many	CASSLTSGLSGNTIYF	TGCGCCAGCAGCTTAACGTCGGGGCTTTCTGGAAACACCATATATTTT
TRBJ2-5	-	13	TRBV4-2	-	CASSQGSQETQYF	TGTGCCAGCAGCCAGGGGTCTCAAGAGACCCAGTACTTC
TRBJ2-1	TRBD2	16	TRBV29-1	many	CSVEEGTSGLYNEQFF	TGCAGCGTTGAAGAGGGTACTAGCGGGCTGTACAATGAGCAGTTCTTC
TRBJ2-5	TRBD2	15	TRBV5-1	many	CASSFTSGNIETQYF	TGCGCCAGCAGCTTTACTAGCGGGAACATAGAGACCCAGTACTTC
TRBJ2-7	TRBD1	14	TRBV29-1	many	CSVGPRDRGGEQYF	TGCAGCGTTGGCCCCCGGGACAGGGGTGGAGAGCAGTACTTC
TRBJ2-2	-	12	TRBV5-1	many	CASSLAGGELFF	TGCGCCAGCAGCTTGGCTGGCGGGGAGCTGTTTTTT
TRBJ1-4	-	14	TRBV29-1	many	CSVEEQGVDEKLFF	TGCAGCGTCGAAGAACAGGGTGTGGACGAAAAACTGTTTTTT
TRBJ2-3	-	20	TRBV20-1	few	CSAPASRIGSGGASTDTQYF	TGCAGTGCTCCCGCTAGCCGTATAGGTTCCGGTGGGGCTAGCACAGATACGCAGTATTTT
TRBJ2-1	-	13	TRBV4-3	many	CASSQERGNEQFF	TGCGCCAGCAGCCAAGAGAGAGGCAATGAGCAGTTCTTC
TRBJ2-1	-	14	TRBV7-2	few	CASSLGAYGDEQFF	TGTGCCAGCAGCTTAGGTGCCTACGGGGATGAGCAGTTCTTC
TRBJ2-1	-	12	TRBV29-1	many	CSVGTRYNEQFF	TGCAGCGTTGGGACACGCTACAATGAGCAGTTCTTC
TRBJ2-1	-	15	TRBV5-4	once	CASSVRDVLYNEQFF	TGTGCCAGCAGCGTCCGGGACGTCCTCTACAATGAGCAGTTCTTC
TRBJ2-7	-	12	TRBV7-2	-	CASSAQGSEQYF	TGTGCCAGCAGCGCCCAGGGGTCCGAGCAGTACTTC
TRBJ1-4	-	14	TRBV6-1	many	CASNERGPNEKLFF	TGTGCCAGCAATGAACGGGGACCTAATGAAAAACTGTTTTTT
TRBJ2-7	-	14	TRBV7-2	-	CASSQRNRVYAQYF	TGTGCCAGCAGCCAGAGGAACAGAGTCTACGCGCAGTACTTC
TRBJ2-7	TRBD2	14	TRBV7-2	-	CASSKTSGSYEQYF	TGTGCCAGCAGCAAGACTAGCGGGTCCTACGAGCAGTACTTC
TRBJ2-5	TRBD2	14	TRBV12-3/TRBV12-4	many	CASSLSGGGETQYF	TGTGCCAGCAGTCTTAGCGGGGGGGGAGAGACCCAGTACTTC
TRBJ2-5	-	14	TRBV5-5	few	CASSLDPGGKTQYF	TGTGCCAGCAGCTTGGACCCAGGGGGGAAGACCCAGTACTTC
TRBJ2-2	-	13	TRBV7-8	-	CASSVKGTGELFF	TGTGCCAGCAGCGTGAAGGGCACCGGGGAGCTGTTTTTT
TRBJ2-5	-	14	TRBV25-1	many	CASSGGGLAETQYF	TGTGCCAGCAGTGGGGGCGGCCTAGCGGAGACCCAGTACTTC
TRBJ2-3	-	13	TRBV4-3	many	CASSLFEGDTQYF	TGCGCCAGCAGCCTTTTCGAGGGGGATACGCAGTATTTT
TRBJ2-7	-	13	TRBV3-1	-	CASSQPGSHEQYF	TGTGCCAGCAGCCAGCCGGGAAGTCACGAGCAGTACTTC
TRBJ2-7	TRBD1	15	TRBV7-9	-	CASSSQTGISYEQYF	TGTGCCAGCAGCTCACAGACAGGGATCTCCTACGAGCAGTACTTC
TRBJ2-1	TRBD2	15	TRBV5-6	many	CASSFLAGGHNEQFF	TGTGCCAGCAGCTTCCTAGCGGGGGGCCACAATGAGCAGTTCTTC
TRBJ1-6	TRBD1	16	TRBV11-3	-	CASSLVAGQGNSPLHF	TGTGCCAGCAGCTTAGTGGCCGGACAGGGGAATTCACCCCTCCACTTT
TRBJ2-4	TRBD1	17	TRBV3-1	-	CATTQSARGLAKNIQYF	TGTGCCACCACCCAATCCGCCAGGGGGCTAGCCAAAAACATTCAGTACTTC
TRBJ2-2	-	11	TRBV12-3/TRBV12-4	many	CASKLAGELFF	TGTGCCAGCAAACTTGCCGGGGAGCTGTTTTTT